The clone carrying this T cell receptor (beta chain) was seen at least ten times. This entry is derived from a study of T cells in Graves' hyperthyroidism and ophthalmopathy. Overall study: Initial diagnosis, before any treatment, was when peripheral blood was collected.

The source material, RNA transcripts, was used to amplify TCR beta CDR3 regions. Researchers ran a first-round RT-PCR on the TCR CDR3 using the HTBI primer set. TCRdb passed the multiplex PCR reads through MiXCR, listing each CDR3 protein once. The sample consists of 370,000 or so distinct CDR3 sequences, approximately 12% of them appearing once. CDR1 and CDR2 (germline): SGHNT, YENEEA. The length of the CDR3 is 15 residues. The V and J ends lost 5 bases and 8 bases respectively, with 19 bases between them. The sequencing sample was made of blood. The chain links TRBV11-3 to TRBJ2-1, with D possibly matching TRBD2 (6 bases). This TCR was recovered from a man aged 25 to 40 with Graves' hyperthyroidism that later progressed to Graves' ophthalmopathy. CDR3 in amino acids: CASSPWTTLMYEQFF. CDR3 nucleotides: TGTGCCAGCAGCCCATGGACTACCTTGATGTATGAGCAGTTCTTC. Variable domain in full (rest from reference TRBV11-3 and TRBJ2-1): EAGVVQSPRYKIIEKKQPVAFWCNPISGHNTLYWYLQNLGQGPELLIRYENEEAVDDSQLPKDRFSAERLKGVDSTLKIQPAELGDSAVYLCASSPWTTLMYEQFFGPGTRLTVL.